These 16 T cell receptor beta chains originate from one sample sequenced in a study of post-analysis software for immune sequencing data. General study findings and limits: The five TRBV segments detected at higher frequency in patients than in controls included TRBV5-6, TRBV5-1 and TRBV20-1.

Antigen specificity for these receptors is unknown. Sequencing libraries made from TCR beta cDNA carried unique molecular identifiers. MiXCR was run by TCRdb on the PCR reads, yielding one entry per CDR3 protein. Of hundreds of thousands of distinct CDR3 sequences in the sample, about 60% were seen once. The sequencing sample was made of blood. These TCRs come from a girl aged 2 to 10 with multiple sclerosis.

This chain uses TRBV5-1 with TRBJ2-1; D ambiguous. CDR1 and CDR2 from the germline V gene are SGHRS and YFSETQ. CDR3 length: 15 residues. V dropped 0 bases and J dropped 6 bases, with 13 bases sitting between them. Written as DNA, the CDR3 is TGCGCCAGCAGCTTGGTGGTGGGGATCTCCAATGAGCAGTTCTTC. It is translated as CASSLVVGISNEQFF.

The genes are TRBV7-2 and TRBJ2-6; no reliable D call. The V end lost 4 bases, the J end lost 0 bases, and 7 bases lay between the germline ends. Germline CDR1 and CDR2: SGHTA and FQGNSA. CDR3 length: 15 amino acids. The CDR3 here is CASSSSNSGANVLTF. CDR3 DNA: TGTGCCAGCAGCTCCTCGAACTCTGGGGCCAACGTCCTGACTTTC. Complete variable domain (other parts from reference TRBV7-2 and TRBJ2-6): GAGVSQSPSNKVTEKGKDVELRCDPISGHTALYWYRQSLGQGLEFLIYFQGNSAPDKSGLPSDRFSAERTGGSVSTLTIQRTQQEDSAVYLCASSSSNSGANVLTFGAGSRLTVL.

This chain connects TRBV6-5 to TRBJ2-3; D possibly corresponds to TRBD2 (6 bases). V was trimmed by 0 bases and J by 4 bases, leaving 11 bases between them. This CDR3 is 15 amino acids long. Germline CDR1 reads MNHEY; CDR2 reads SVGAGI. The CDR3 nucleotides are TGTGCCAGCAGTTACTCGGGGGAGGTAGCAGATACGCAGTATTTT. It yields the protein CASSYSGEVADTQYF.

The chain joins TRBV7-2 to TRBJ2-1, with D possibly being TRBD1 (6 bases). Trimming stripped 8 bases from V and 3 bases from J, with 20 bases between. Germline values: CDR1 SGHTA, CDR2 FQGNSA. The CDR3 length is 16 residues. Here the CDR3 DNA reads TGTGCCAGCGGAGGCCCTACAGGGACGATCTACAATGAGCAGTTCTTC. The encoded protein is CASGGPTGTIYNEQFF.

The chain links TRBV5-6 to TRBJ2-5; 10 nucleotides align to TRBD2. With the DNA end fitting TRBJ2-7 better, the J assignment may be wrong. CDR1 is SGHDT and CDR2 is YYEEEE in the germline V gene. The CDR3 is made up of 14 amino acids. The CDR3 nucleotides read TGTGCCAGCAGCGCCGGGACTAGCGTCTACGAGCAGTACTTC. It yields the protein CASSAGTSVYEQYF.

The chain carries TRBV7-2 and TRBJ2-5; D might be TRBD1 (6 bases). Looked up from germline, CDR1 is SGHTA and CDR2 is FQGNSA. Trimming cost V 2 bases and J 6 bases, with 10 bases left between them. The CDR3 loop spans 13 amino acids. CDR3 sequence (DNA): TGTGCCAGCAGCTTAAACAGGGAAAAGACCCAGTACTTC. The encoded protein is CASSLNREKTQYF.

The J gene is TRBJ2-4, the V gene TRBV5-1, with 12 bases aligning to TRBD2. The end of the DNA aligns better with TRBJ2-7, so the J call may be wrong. In germline, CDR1 is SGHRS, CDR2 YFSETQ. The CDR3 consists of 16 residues. The chain's CDR3 is CASRQTSGRIDYEQYF. The CDR3 nucleotides are TGCGCCAGCAGACAGACTAGCGGGAGAATCGACTACGAGCAGTACTTC.

The gene calls are TRBV6-2 or TRBV6-3 and TRBJ1-2; D call uncertain. This CDR3 is built from 14 residues. Germline V gives CDR1 MNHEY, CDR2 SVGEGT. V lost 6 bases, J lost 3 bases, and 14 bases lay in between. Written as DNA, the CDR3 is TGTGCCAGCAGCCCCCCGACGGATTACTATGGCTACACCTTC. It translates to CASSPPTDYYGYTF.

This clonotype was seen more than once but under ten times. V is TRBV20-1 and J is TRBJ2-7; 10 nucleotides agree with TRBD2. The CDR3 spans 16 residues. V lost 5 bases to trimming and J lost 0 bases; unmatched junction nucleotides: 10. CDR1 and CDR2 from the germline V gene are DFQATT and SNEGSKA (reference sequence). CDR3 nucleotide sequence: TGCAGTGCTGGCGTACTAGCGGGATTACCCTCCTACGAGCAGTACTTC. This codes for CSAGVLAGLPSYEQYF.

The V and J genes are TRBV5-1 and TRBJ2-3; D is unclear. V lost 0 bases to trimming and J lost 0 bases, with 11 bases between them. The CDR3 totals 16 residues. Germline V gene lookup returns CDR1 SGHRS and CDR2 YFSETQ. This CDR3 is CASSLVPPTSTDTQYF. DNA for the CDR3: TGCGCCAGCAGCTTGGTTCCCCCCACTAGCACAGATACGCAGTATTTT.

The chain has TRBV5-1 and TRBJ2-1; D call uncertain. The CDR3 has 13 amino acids. V was shortened by 3 bases and J by 3 bases, with 7 bases between the two germline ends. Germline V gene data show CDR1 as SGHRS and CDR2 as YFSETQ. CDR3 sequence: CASSSGNYNEQFF. CDR3 sequence (DNA): TGCGCCAGCAGCTCAGGAAACTACAATGAGCAGTTCTTC. Based on the CDR3 plus reference TRBV5-1 and TRBJ2-1, the full variable domain is KAGVTQTPRYLIKTRGQQVTLSCSPISGHRSVSWYQQTPGQGLQFLFEYFSETQRNKGNFPGRFSGRQFSNSRSEMNVSTLELGDSALYLCASSSGNYNEQFFGPGTRLTVL.

CDR3 DNA: TGTGCCAGCAGCCTCGCCGGGACTAGCGGTAACTCCTACGAGCAGTACTTC. Amino acids: CASSLAGTSGNSYEQYF. The gene calls are TRBV4-2 and TRBJ2-7; 11 nucleotides line up with TRBD2. This CDR3 has 17 residues. Germline V gene data show CDR1 as LGHNA and CDR2 as YNFKEQ. The junction had 8 bases not matched to a gene; V was cut back by 4 bases and J by 0 bases.

The chain couples TRBV20-1 to TRBJ2-3; D unclear. This CDR3 has 14 residues. Germline CDR1 DFQATT, CDR2 SNEGSKA (reference sequence). Trimming cost V 6 bases and J 0 bases, with 13 bases left between them. As DNA, the CDR3 is TGCAGTGCAACGGACGTTGCTAGCACAGATACGCAGTATTTT. This codes for CSATDVASTDTQYF.

This chain links TRBV20-1 with TRBJ2-3; no definite D call. V lost 0 bases to trimming and J lost 2 bases, with 12 bases between them. CDR1 is DFQATT, CDR2 SNEGSKA, per germline (reference sequence). CDR3 length: 15 amino acids. CDR3 bases: TGCAGTGCTAGAGATTACCGAGACCCCACAGATACGCAGTATTTT. This translates into CSARDYRDPTDTQYF.

This clonotype was counted between two and nine times. The J gene is TRBJ1-4, the V gene TRBV6-5; 7 bases align to TRBD1. The J segment lost 3 bases and the V segment lost 6 bases, leaving 4 bases of the junction unmatched. Germline loops: CDR1 MNHEY, CDR2 SVGAGI. CDR3 length equals 14 residues. CDR3: CASSQGVANEKLFF. Written as DNA, the CDR3 is TGTGCCAGCAGCCAGGGGGTGGCTAATGAAAAACTGTTTTTT.

The chain has TRBV10-2 and TRBJ1-4; 7 bases map to TRBD1. Looked up from germline, CDR1 is WSHSY and CDR2 is SAAADI. The CDR3 is 17 amino acids. Trimming removed 2 bases from V and 5 bases from J; junction bases left unmatched: 11. CDR3 protein: CASSEIARTGPNEKLFF. The CDR3, as DNA: TGCGCCAGCAGTGAGATCGCTAGGACAGGTCCGAATGAAAAACTGTTTTTT.